This section outlines one TCR beta chain sequence together with its context. Its cognate antigen is unknown. In TCRdb, the RT-PCR reads were re-called with MiXCR into one record per CDR3 protein. Of under 850,000 distinct CDR3 sequences in the sample, roughly 20% were seen once. This sample is drawn from a study of response to subunit inactivated influenza vaccine. Study-level findings and limits: Few new T cells, the authors suggested, are recruited by each seasonal influenza vaccination.

The length of the CDR3 is 16 residues. Trimming took 6 bases from V and 4 from J; bases not matched to a gene: 9. The sequence derives from a man aged 45-65 years who received an inactivated influenza vaccine. Source: PBMCs from blood, taken less than 6 days after vaccination. J is TRBJ2-7 and V is TRBV12-3 or TRBV12-4; the match to TRBD2 covers 13 bases. CDR3 region: CASSSELAGGWYEQYF. The CDR3, as DNA: TGTGCCAGCAGCTCCGAACTAGCGGGGGGGTGGTACGAGCAGTACTTC.